This is a list of T cell receptor beta chains from one sample in a study of blood T cell repertoires in COVID-19. Sequencing used immunoSEQ multiplex PCR; TCRdb keeps in-frame clones, though not all of them. The table has 150,000 to 200,000 clones, around four fifths seen once; the top ten hold about a tenth. The sample was peripheral blood. The origin of the receptors is a human donor in a cohort sampled during active COVID-19. The CDR3 runs from the conserved cysteine through the conserved F or W. Each record gives: CDR3 length, V gene, J gene, CDR3 protein.

len: 15; v_gene: TRBV7-2; j_gene: TRBJ2-7; CDR3aa: CASSLVSGSLYEQYF
len: 14; v_gene: TRBV10-3; j_gene: TRBJ2-1; CDR3aa: CAISESNSPVRQFF
len: 17; v_gene: TRBV27; j_gene: TRBJ2-7; CDR3aa: CASSSQRLAGGIDEQYF
len: 16; v_gene: TRBV6-2/TRBV6-3; j_gene: TRBJ2-2; CDR3aa: CASSYNGWGRTGELFF
len: 16; v_gene: TRBV7-9; j_gene: TRBJ2-1; CDR3aa: CASSGGTSGIGDEQFF
len: 16; v_gene: TRBV5-5; j_gene: TRBJ1-4; CDR3aa: CASTSRGSPGVEKLFF
len: 13; v_gene: TRBV18; j_gene: TRBJ2-5; CDR3aa: CASSPTDGGRQYF
len: 16; v_gene: TRBV9; j_gene: TRBJ2-7; CDR3aa: CASSVGSSGAAYEQYF
len: 14; v_gene: TRBV3-1/TRBV3-2; j_gene: TRBJ2-5; CDR3aa: CASSPPGTGETQYF
len: 14; v_gene: TRBV27; j_gene: TRBJ1-1; CDR3aa: CASSLSIEVTEAFF
len: 17; v_gene: TRBV4-3; j_gene: TRBJ2-3; CDR3aa: CASSQEDEAVGGDTQYF
len: 14; v_gene: TRBV4-3; j_gene: TRBJ2-4; CDR3aa: CASSQDAARDIQYF
len: 14; v_gene: TRBV6-5; j_gene: TRBJ2-7; CDR3aa: CASSTHGSPYEQYF
len: 13; v_gene: TRBV18; j_gene: TRBJ1-5; CDR3aa: CASSPNKDQPQHF
len: 13; v_gene: TRBV11-3; j_gene: TRBJ1-1; CDR3aa: CASSLGANTEAFF
len: 14; v_gene: TRBV6-5; j_gene: TRBJ1-5; CDR3aa: CASSYSAGDQPQHF
len: 17; v_gene: TRBV4-3; j_gene: TRBJ2-3; CDR3aa: CASSQGTGQGATDTQYF
len: 13; v_gene: TRBV19; j_gene: TRBJ2-1; CDR3aa: CASRLTSGNEQFF
len: 13; v_gene: TRBV14; j_gene: TRBJ2-7; CDR3aa: CASSQDWLGWQYF
len: 15; v_gene: TRBV4-3; j_gene: TRBJ1-1; CDR3aa: CASRPSLGSTTEAFF
len: 15; v_gene: TRBV10-1; j_gene: TRBJ2-7; CDR3aa: CASSYGQGSTYEQYF
len: 16; v_gene: TRBV11-2; j_gene: TRBJ1-3; CDR3aa: CASSLLGQGTGNTIYF
len: 15; v_gene: TRBV6-1; j_gene: TRBJ2-2; CDR3aa: CASSSREENTGELFF
len: 11; v_gene: TRBV3-1/TRBV3-2; j_gene: TRBJ2-5; CDR3aa: CASTGLETQYF
len: 16; v_gene: TRBV4-3; j_gene: TRBJ2-2; CDR3aa: CASSRRLAENTGELFF
len: 12; v_gene: TRBV7-9; j_gene: TRBJ2-7; CDR3aa: CASSLSYYEQYF
len: 16; v_gene: TRBV7-9; j_gene: TRBJ2-7; CDR3aa: CASSLSKGPIHYEQYF
len: 16; v_gene: TRBV18; j_gene: TRBJ2-2; CDR3aa: CASSPLLASNTGELFF
len: 17; v_gene: TRBV6-1; j_gene: TRBJ2-1; CDR3aa: CASSDRRDPLARNEQFF
len: 13; v_gene: TRBV14; j_gene: TRBJ1-1; CDR3aa: CASSRQGGTEAFF
len: 16; v_gene: TRBV10-3; j_gene: TRBJ2-6; CDR3aa: CAISYIQGSGANVLTF